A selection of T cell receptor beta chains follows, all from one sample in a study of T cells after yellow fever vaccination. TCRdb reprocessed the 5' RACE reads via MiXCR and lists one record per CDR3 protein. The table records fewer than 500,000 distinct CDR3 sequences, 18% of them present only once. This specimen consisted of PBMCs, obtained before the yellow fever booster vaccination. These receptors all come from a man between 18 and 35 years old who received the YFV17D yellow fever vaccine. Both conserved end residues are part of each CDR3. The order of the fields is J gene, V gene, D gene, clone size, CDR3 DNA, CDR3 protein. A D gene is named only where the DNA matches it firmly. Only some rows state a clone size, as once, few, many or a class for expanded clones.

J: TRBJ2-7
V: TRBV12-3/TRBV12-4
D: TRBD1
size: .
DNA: TGTGCCAGCAGCCCCTCGACAGGGAGCTACGAGCAGTACTTC
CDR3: CASSPSTGSYEQYF

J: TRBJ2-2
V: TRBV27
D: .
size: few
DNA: TGTGCCAGCAGTTCCCAAAGAGGCGCAAACACCGGGGAGCTGTTTTTT
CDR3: CASSSQRGANTGELFF

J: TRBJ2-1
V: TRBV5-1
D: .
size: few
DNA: TGCGCCAGCAGCTTGGGTACACTAGTTTCCTACAATGAGCAGTTCTTC
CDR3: CASSLGTLVSYNEQFF

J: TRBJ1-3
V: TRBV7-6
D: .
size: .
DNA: TGTGCCAGCAGCCCCGTTTCAGTGTCCTCTGGAAACACCATATATTTT
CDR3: CASSPVSVSSGNTIYF

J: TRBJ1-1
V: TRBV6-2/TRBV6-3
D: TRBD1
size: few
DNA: TGTGCCAGCAGTTTCGGACAGGGTAACACTGAAGCTTTCTTT
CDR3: CASSFGQGNTEAFF

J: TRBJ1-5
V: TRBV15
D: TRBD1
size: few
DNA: TGTGCCACCAGCAGGGACAGGGGGCTTAGCAATCAGCCCCAGCATTTT
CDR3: CATSRDRGLSNQPQHF

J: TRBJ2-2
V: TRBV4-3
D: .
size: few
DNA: TGCGCCAGCAGCCAAGAAAGAGGGGTCACCGGGGAGCTGTTTTTT
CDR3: CASSQERGVTGELFF

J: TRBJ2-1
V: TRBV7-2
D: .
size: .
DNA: TGTGCCAGCAGCTTAGTCATGGGTCGTGAGCAGTTCTTC
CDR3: CASSLVMGREQFF

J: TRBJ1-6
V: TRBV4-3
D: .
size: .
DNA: TGCGCCAGCAGCCAAGAAAGCGAGAGGTATATCAGTTATTCACCCCTCCACTTT
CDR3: CASSQESERYISYSPLHF

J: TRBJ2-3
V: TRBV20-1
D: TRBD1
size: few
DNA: TGCAGTGCTACCCCGGACAGGATGAGCACAGATACGCAGTATTTT
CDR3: CSATPDRMSTDTQYF

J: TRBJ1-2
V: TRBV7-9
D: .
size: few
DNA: TGTGCCAGCAGCCCGCAAGAGTCCCATGGCTACACCTTC
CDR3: CASSPQESHGYTF

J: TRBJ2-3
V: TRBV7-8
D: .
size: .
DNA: TGTGCCAGCAGCTTAGCGTGGGGGAGCACAGATACGCAGTATTTT
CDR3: CASSLAWGSTDTQYF

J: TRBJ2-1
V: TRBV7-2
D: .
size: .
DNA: TGTGCCAGCAGCTTAGCGCCTGCGATCGAGCAGTTCTTC
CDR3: CASSLAPAIEQFF

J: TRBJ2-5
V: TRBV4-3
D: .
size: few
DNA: TGCGCCAGCAGCCTTCCGTCGGAGACCCAGTACTTC
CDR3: CASSLPSETQYF

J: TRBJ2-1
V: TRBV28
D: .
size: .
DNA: TGTGCCAGCATTGGACAGCCCTCTAGTGAGCAGTTCTTC
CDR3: CASIGQPSSEQFF

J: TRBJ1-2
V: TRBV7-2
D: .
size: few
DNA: TGTGCCAGCAGCTTAGCAGACAGCCACTATGGCTACACCTTC
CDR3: CASSLADSHYGYTF

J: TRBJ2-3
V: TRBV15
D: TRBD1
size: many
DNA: TGTGCCACCAGCGAACAGGGGGCGATAGATACGCAGTATTTT
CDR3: CATSEQGAIDTQYF

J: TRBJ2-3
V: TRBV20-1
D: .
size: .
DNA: TGCAGTGCTAGCATGGGCAGCAACACAGATACGCAGTATTTT
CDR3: CSASMGSNTDTQYF

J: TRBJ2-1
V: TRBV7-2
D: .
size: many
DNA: TGTGCCAGCAGCTTATCAGGCAATGAGCAGTTCTTC
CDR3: CASSLSGNEQFF

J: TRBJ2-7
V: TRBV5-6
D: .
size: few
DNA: TGTGCCAGCAGCTTGGGCGCAGGGCAATTCGAGCAGTACTTC
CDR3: CASSLGAGQFEQYF

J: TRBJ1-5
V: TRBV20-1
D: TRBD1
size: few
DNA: TGCAGTGCTAGAGCTTTGGGGACAGTAAATCAGCCCCAGCATTTT
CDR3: CSARALGTVNQPQHF

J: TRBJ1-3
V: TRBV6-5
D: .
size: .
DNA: TGTGCCAGCAGTTACGCCAACACCATATATTTT
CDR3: CASSYANTIYF

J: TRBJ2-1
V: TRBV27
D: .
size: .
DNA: TGTGCCAGCAGTTTAGCCGCGGGAAGGCCTGTCTACAATGAGCAGTTCTTC
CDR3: CASSLAAGRPVYNEQFF

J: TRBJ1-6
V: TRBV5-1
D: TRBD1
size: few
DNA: TGCGCCAGCAGCCGAACTACAGGGGATGATTCACCCCTCCACTTT
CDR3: CASSRTTGDDSPLHF

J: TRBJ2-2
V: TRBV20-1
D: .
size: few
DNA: TGCAGTGCGCTGGGCAACACCGGGGAGCTGTTTTTT
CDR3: CSALGNTGELFF

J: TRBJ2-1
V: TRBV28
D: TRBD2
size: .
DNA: TGTGCCAGCAGCAAAAACCTGGTAGCGGGGGGACTTTATTTATACAATGAGCAGTTCTTC
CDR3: CASSKNLVAGGLYLYNEQFF

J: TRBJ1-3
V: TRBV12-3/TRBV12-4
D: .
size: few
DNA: TGTGCCAGCGGCCGGGGGGACGTCTCTGGAAACACCATATATTTT
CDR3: CASGRGDVSGNTIYF

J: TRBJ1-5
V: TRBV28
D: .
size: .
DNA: TGTGCCAGCAGGCCGGGACGGAGGCGAGTTTATAGCAATCAGCCCCAGCATTTT
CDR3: CASRPGRRRVYSNQPQHF

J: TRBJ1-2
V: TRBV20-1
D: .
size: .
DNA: TGCAGTGCTAGCAGTTTCAGTGACCCCTATGGCTACACCTTC
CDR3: CSASSFSDPYGYTF

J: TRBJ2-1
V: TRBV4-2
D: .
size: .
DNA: TGTGCCAGCAGCGTCAACAATGAGCAGTTCTTC
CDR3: CASSVNNEQFF

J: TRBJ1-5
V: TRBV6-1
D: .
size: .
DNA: TGTGCCAGCAGGGGGGGACGGTTGAATCAGCCCCAGCATTTT
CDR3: CASRGGRLNQPQHF

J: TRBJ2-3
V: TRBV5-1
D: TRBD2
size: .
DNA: TGCGCCAGCAGCTTGGCTAGCGGGGGGGCAGATACGCAGTATTTT
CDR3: CASSLASGGADTQYF

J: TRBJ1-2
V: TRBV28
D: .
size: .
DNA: TGTGCCAGCAGTTCCAGGACGGCCGATGGCTACACCTTC
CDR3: CASSSRTADGYTF

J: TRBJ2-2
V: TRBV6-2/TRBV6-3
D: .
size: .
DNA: TGTGCCAGTTTCTGGGGGGCCTACACCGGGGAGCTGTTTTTT
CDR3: CASFWGAYTGELFF

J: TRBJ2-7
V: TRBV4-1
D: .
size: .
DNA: TGCGCCAGCAGCCAAGGAGGGTTTGCCTACGAGCAGTACTTC
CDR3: CASSQGGFAYEQYF

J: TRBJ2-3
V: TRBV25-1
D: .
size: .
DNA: TGTGCCAGCAGTGAATGGGGTACGGGGCGAAGCACAGATACGCAGTATTTT
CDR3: CASSEWGTGRSTDTQYF

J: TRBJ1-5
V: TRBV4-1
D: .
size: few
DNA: TGCGCCAGCAGCCTAGGGTCGGATCAGCCCCAGCATTTT
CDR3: CASSLGSDQPQHF

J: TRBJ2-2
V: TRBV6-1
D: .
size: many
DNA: TGTGCCAACAGTCGGACAGTTAACGACGGGGAGCTGTTTTTT
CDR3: CANSRTVNDGELFF

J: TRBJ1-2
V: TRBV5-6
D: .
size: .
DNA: TGTGCCAGCAGCGGCCGGGACCGCCGCCGTACTAACTATGGCTACACCTTC
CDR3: CASSGRDRRRTNYGYTF

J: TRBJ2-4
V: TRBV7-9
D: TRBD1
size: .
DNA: TGTGCCAGCAGCCGAACCGGGACAGGCGATACCAACATTCAGTACTTC
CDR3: CASSRTGTGDTNIQYF

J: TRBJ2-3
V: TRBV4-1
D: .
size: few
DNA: TGCGCCAGCAACTTAGCGGAGAGCACAGATACGCAGTATTTT
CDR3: CASNLAESTDTQYF

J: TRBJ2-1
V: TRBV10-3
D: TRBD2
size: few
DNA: TGTGCCATCAAGGGGGCTAGCGGGGATGCAGATAATGAGCAGTTCTTC
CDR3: CAIKGASGDADNEQFF

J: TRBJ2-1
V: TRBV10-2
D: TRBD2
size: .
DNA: TGCGCCAGCACAACTAGCGGCGCCTACAATGAGCAGTTCTTC
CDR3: CASTTSGAYNEQFF

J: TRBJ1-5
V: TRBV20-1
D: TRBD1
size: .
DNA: TGCAGTGCTAGAGATGCGGTCGGACAGGGGGACCAGCCCCAGCATTTT
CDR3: CSARDAVGQGDQPQHF

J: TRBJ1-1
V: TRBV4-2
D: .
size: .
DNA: TGTGCCAGCAGCCAAGTGGAAGGGGGACAACTGAACACTGAAGCTTTCTTT
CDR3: CASSQVEGGQLNTEAFF

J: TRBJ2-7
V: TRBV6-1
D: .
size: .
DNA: TGTGCCAGCAGTGAAGCGTTAGGTGGCTACGAGCAGTACTTC
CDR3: CASSEALGGYEQYF

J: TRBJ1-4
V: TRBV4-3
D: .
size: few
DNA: TGCGCCAGCAGCCAAGAAGGGCTGGGAGGCGGGCGGAATGAAAAACTGTTTTTT
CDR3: CASSQEGLGGGRNEKLFF